The 2 T cell receptor beta chains below come from one sample, sequenced in a study of T cells in Graves' hyperthyroidism and ophthalmopathy. RNA transcripts yielded amplified TCR beta CDR3 regions. First-round RT-PCR with HTBI primers amplified the TCR CDR3 region. TCRdb reanalysed the multiplex PCR reads using MiXCR and keeps one entry per CDR3 protein. The sample lists 45,000 to 50,000 distinct CDR3 sequences; 45% to 50% were seen once. Source material: peripheral blood or thyroid tissue (not recorded which). These receptors were obtained from a woman aged 45-65 years with Graves' hyperthyroidism.

Details on this clonotype: This could be a read error, since a much larger clone is one nucleotide away. The V call is TRBV30, the J call TRBJ1-1; tentatively, D is TRBD1 (5 bases). Germline CDR1 is GTSNPN and CDR2 is SVGIG (reference sequence). This CDR3 spans 14 amino acids. The V end lost 4 bases, the J end lost 0 bases, and 12 bases lay between the germline ends. CDR3 protein: CAWKQGVMNTEAFF. The CDR3 DNA is TGTGCCTGGAAGCAGGGCGTGATGAACACTGAAGCTTTCTTT.

Concerning this clonotype itself: Because the CDR3's place on the DNA is in doubt, the DNA is left out and the CDR3 is given as listed by TCRdb. The gene calls are TRBV7-3 and TRBJ2-7; the D call in the table, TRBD1, was not verified against the DNA. A total of 21 residues make up the CDR3, ends included. CDR1 and CDR2 (germline): SGHTA, FQGTGA. CDR3 residues: CASSIYLCSHFVRGGAYEQYF.